This is a list of T cell receptor beta chains from one sample in a study of identifying expanded T cells in peripheral blood. Here immunoSEQ multiplex PCR was the method, and the copy in TCRdb shows in-frame clones only, minus some. The table records about 130,000 clones, 80% to 90% of them present only once. Sequenced material: blood. The source is a person between 18 and 75 years old in good health. Each CDR3 is given with its conserved first and last residue. Fields, in order: D gene, V gene, J gene, clone size, CDR3 protein, CDR3 DNA. The D gene is left open where the match is weak. Clone size is shown for a subset of rows, as once, few, many or a class of expanded clone.

d_gene: NA
v_gene: TRBV6-1
j_gene: TRBJ1-2
abundance: NA
CDR3aa: CASIGGAGGYTF
CDR3nt: TGTGCCAGCATCGGTGGGGCAGGCGGCTACACCTTC

d_gene: TRBD2
v_gene: TRBV5-1
j_gene: TRBJ2-1
abundance: NA
CDR3aa: CASSDGTSGYNEQFF
CDR3nt: TGCGCCAGCAGCGACGGGACTAGCGGATACAATGAGCAGTTCTTC

d_gene: NA
v_gene: TRBV28
j_gene: TRBJ1-1
abundance: NA
CDR3aa: CASFLGAEGNTEAFF
CDR3nt: TGTGCCAGCTTTCTCGGGGCGGAGGGGAACACTGAAGCTTTCTTT

d_gene: NA
v_gene: TRBV2
j_gene: TRBJ1-5
abundance: NA
CDR3aa: CASNPGQDRPQHF
CDR3nt: TGTGCCAGCAATCCTGGGCAGGATAGGCCCCAGCATTTT

d_gene: NA
v_gene: TRBV5-1
j_gene: TRBJ2-3
abundance: NA
CDR3aa: CASSLGTEGQYF
CDR3nt: TGCGCCAGCAGCTTGGGGACGGAGGGGCAGTATTTT

d_gene: TRBD2
v_gene: TRBV10-3
j_gene: TRBJ2-3
abundance: NA
CDR3aa: CAISDSGRGATQYF
CDR3nt: TGTGCCATCAGTGATAGCGGGAGGGGGGCAACGCAGTATTTT

d_gene: NA
v_gene: TRBV11-2
j_gene: TRBJ1-3
abundance: NA
CDR3aa: CASSPPYSSGNTIYF
CDR3nt: TGTGCCAGCAGCCCGCCCTACAGCTCTGGAAACACCATATATTTT

d_gene: NA
v_gene: TRBV7-7
j_gene: TRBJ2-7
abundance: once
CDR3aa: CASSLVGTGTYEQYF
CDR3nt: TGTGCCAGCAGCTTAGTGGGCACAGGGACCTACGAGCAGTACTTC

d_gene: NA
v_gene: TRBV9
j_gene: TRBJ2-1
abundance: once
CDR3aa: CASSADRNTLYNEQFF
CDR3nt: TGTGCCAGCAGCGCCGACCGGAATACCCTCTACAATGAGCAGTTCTTC

d_gene: TRBD2
v_gene: TRBV5-4
j_gene: TRBJ2-7
abundance: NA
CDR3aa: CASSLGTSGNEQYF
CDR3nt: TGTGCCAGCAGCTTGGGTACTAGCGGGAACGAGCAGTACTTC

d_gene: NA
v_gene: TRBV5-1
j_gene: TRBJ2-5
abundance: NA
CDR3aa: CASSLQDSQETQYF
CDR3nt: TGCGCCAGCAGCTTGCAAGACTCCCAAGAGACCCAGTACTTC

d_gene: NA
v_gene: TRBV6-4
j_gene: TRBJ2-3
abundance: NA
CDR3aa: CASSEAVTDTQYF
CDR3nt: TGTGCCAGCAGTGAGGCAGTCACAGATACGCAGTATTTT

d_gene: NA
v_gene: TRBV5-1
j_gene: TRBJ1-4
abundance: NA
CDR3aa: CASSLEVGEGEKLFF
CDR3nt: TGCGCCAGCAGCTTAGAAGTAGGGGAGGGAGAAAAACTGTTTTTT

d_gene: NA
v_gene: TRBV7-9
j_gene: TRBJ2-5
abundance: NA
CDR3aa: CASSRSFAETQYF
CDR3nt: TGTGCCAGCAGTAGATCGTTTGCAGAGACCCAGTACTTC

d_gene: NA
v_gene: TRBV7-8
j_gene: TRBJ2-5
abundance: NA
CDR3aa: CASSSGGRETQYF
CDR3nt: TGTGCCAGCAGCTCCGGAGGGCGAGAGACCCAGTACTTC

d_gene: TRBD2
v_gene: TRBV4-2
j_gene: TRBJ2-1
abundance: NA
CDR3aa: CASSQDPPSGRMRRANEQFF
CDR3nt: TGTGCCAGCAGCCAAGATCCTCCTAGCGGGAGGATGAGAAGAGCCAATGAGCAGTTCTTC

d_gene: NA
v_gene: TRBV18
j_gene: TRBJ2-7
abundance: NA
CDR3aa: CASSPTKGGSYEQYF
CDR3nt: TGTGCCAGCTCACCGACCAAGGGGGGGTCCTACGAGCAGTACTTC